Shown below are 8 T cell receptor beta chains from a single sample sequenced in a study of T cells after yellow fever vaccination. TCRdb redid the calling of the 5' RACE reads with MiXCR, one entry per CDR3 protein. The data hold under 550,000 distinct CDR3 sequences, with 21% observed a single time. The input for sequencing was PBMCs, taken less than 25 days after the first yellow fever vaccination. These receptors were obtained from a man younger than 35 who received the YFV17D yellow fever vaccine.

This chain links TRBV2 with TRBJ2-3, with D unresolved. V was shortened by 8 bases and J by 5 bases, with 5 bases between the two germline ends. Germline V gene data show CDR1 as SNHLY and CDR2 as FYNNEI. This CDR3 is 10 amino acids long. CDR3 sequence (DNA): TGTGCCAGCGGACGAGATACGCAGTATTTT. It specifies CASGRDTQYF.

This chain uses TRBV12-3 or TRBV12-4 with TRBJ2-2; 9 bases map to TRBD1. V gave up 6 bases and J gave up 4 bases; unmatched junction bases: 9. This CDR3 has 16 residues. The CDR3 loop is CASRPRDRERTGELFF. The CDR3 DNA sequence: TGTGCCAGCAGGCCTCGGGACAGGGAGCGCACCGGGGAGCTGTTTTTT.

V gene TRBV7-2 combines with J gene TRBJ1-5, with D uncertain. The CDR3 length is 13 residues. With 3 bases removed from V and 4 bases from J, the gap between germline ends came to 7 bases. Germline CDR1 is SGHTA and CDR2 is FQGNSA. The CDR3 DNA sequence: TGTGCCAGCAGCTTCGGGGTGAATCAGCCCCAGCATTTT. Translation: CASSFGVNQPQHF.

This clonotype was observed a few times. This chain links TRBV5-5 with TRBJ2-1; 10 bases match TRBD2. The length of the CDR3 is 15 residues. CDR1 SGHKS and CDR2 YYEKEE come from the germline V gene (reference sequence). Unmatched junction bases numbered 4, after V lost 5 bases and J lost 2 bases. This CDR3 is CASRLTSGTYNEQFF. Here the CDR3 DNA reads TGTGCCAGCAGGCTAACTAGCGGGACCTACAATGAGCAGTTCTTC.

This clonotype was found a few times. The chain combines TRBV7-3 with TRBJ2-3; the D gene could be TRBD1 or TRBD2 (6 bases each). Trimming took 1 base from V and 8 from J, leaving 13 bases between them. The germline CDR1 and CDR2 sequences are SGHTA and FQGTGA. CDR3 length equals 14 residues. The CDR3: CASSLKGVGGTQYF. The CDR3 region has the DNA TGTGCCAGCAGCTTAAAGGGGGTGGGAGGTACGCAGTATTTT.

This rearrangement joins TRBV18 to TRBJ2-1; TRBD2 matches 8 bases. This CDR3 has 16 residues. The germline V gene encodes CDR1 KGHSH and CDR2 LQKENI. After removal of 2 bases from V and 6 bases from J, the junction contained 9 bases not matched to a gene. CDR3 sequence: CASSPSTGGAGNEQFF. DNA of the CDR3: TGTGCCAGCTCACCATCTACCGGGGGGGCCGGCAATGAGCAGTTCTTC.

The rearrangement links TRBV9 to TRBJ2-3; 10 bases agree with TRBD1. The CDR3 covers 15 residues. The J segment lost 5 bases and the V segment lost 3 bases, leaving 6 bases of the junction unmatched. CDR1 is SGDLS, CDR2 YYNGEE, per germline. The CDR3 DNA is TGTGCCAGCAGCGACCGGGACAGGGGCGGAGATACGCAGTATTTT. Protein: CASSDRDRGGDTQYF.

CDR3 amino acids: CASSGSRVRMDTQYF. The CDR3, as DNA: TGTGCCAGCAGTGGTAGCCGGGTGAGGATGGATACGCAGTATTTT. This chain connects TRBV25-1 to TRBJ2-3; D is uncertain. The CDR3 is made up of 15 amino acids. Trimming stripped 4 bases from V and 6 bases from J, with 17 bases between. Germline CDR1 is MGHDK and CDR2 is SYGVNS.